The source of this T cell receptor (beta chain) is a study of blood T cell repertoires in COVID-19. TCRdb's copy holds only in-frame clones and misses some; the assay was immunoSEQ multiplex PCR. Counted here are approximately 190,000 clones, about four fifths occurring once; the ten biggest clones make up about 5.7%. The sequence was collected from a woman aged 40 to 50 with acute or convalescent COVID-19. Sequenced sample: peripheral blood.

The CDR3 sequence is CASGTGAGELFF. The CDR3 coding sequence is TGTGCCAGCGGGACAGGGGCCGGGGAGCTGTTTTTT. The chain couples TRBV16 to TRBJ2-2; 10 bases match TRBD1. CDR3 length equals 12 residues. Germline CDR1 KGHSY, CDR2 FQNENV. The ends lost 8 bases at V and 6 bases at J; junction bases unmatched: 0.